A selection of T cell receptor beta chains follows, all from one sample in a study of response to subunit inactivated influenza vaccine. In TCRdb, the RT-PCR reads were re-called with MiXCR into one record per CDR3 protein. Of around 540,000 distinct CDR3 sequences listed, approximately 12% are singletons. Sample: PBMCs from blood, taken on the day of vaccination. These receptor sequences come from a man aged 50 or older who received an inactivated influenza vaccine. Both conserved end residues are part of each CDR3. The order of the fields is J gene, D gene, clone size, V gene, CDR3 protein, CDR3 DNA. The D gene is left open where the match is weak. Part of the rows lack a size; the others show once, few, many or a class for expanded clones.

>TRBJ1-1|NA|NA|TRBV3-1
CASSPPWLNTEAFF
TGTGCCAGCAGCCCCCCATGGCTGAACACTGAAGCTTTCTTT
>TRBJ1-2|TRBD1|few|TRBV4-3
CASSQEVLQGAYGYTF
TGCGCCAGCAGCCAAGAGGTCCTACAGGGGGCCTATGGCTACACCTTC
>TRBJ2-1|TRBD1|few|TRBV28
CASSFWTGPYNEQFF
TGTGCCAGCAGTTTTTGGACAGGCCCCTACAATGAGCAGTTCTTC
>TRBJ1-1|NA|NA|TRBV7-9
CASSLGGVVNTEAFF
TGTGCCAGCAGCTTAGGAGGGGTGGTGAACACTGAAGCTTTCTTT
>TRBJ1-4|NA|NA|TRBV28
CASSFSGKGEKLFF
TGTGCCAGCAGTTTTTCTGGGAAGGGCGAAAAACTGTTTTTT
>TRBJ2-3|NA|many|TRBV7-6
CASSPHKGGLITDTQYF
TGTGCCAGCAGCCCGCACAAAGGAGGGTTGATCACAGATACGCAGTATTTT
>TRBJ2-7|NA|NA|TRBV3-1
CASSQGIQVHEQYF
TGTGCCAGCAGCCAAGGGATCCAGGTGCACGAGCAGTACTTC
>TRBJ2-3|NA|NA|TRBV7-9
CASSLGAGGPTTDTQYF
TGTGCCAGCAGCTTAGGAGCCGGGGGACCGACCACAGATACGCAGTATTTT
>TRBJ2-7|TRBD2|NA|TRBV28
CASSLGLAGGQSYEQYF
TGTGCCAGCAGTTTGGGACTAGCGGGGGGGCAGTCCTACGAGCAGTACTTC
>TRBJ2-1|TRBD2|few|TRBV28
CASSLPSGRAGNEQFF
TGTGCCAGCAGTTTACCTAGCGGGAGGGCCGGCAATGAGCAGTTCTTC
>TRBJ2-1|TRBD1|few|TRBV6-1
CATRGTGGNEQFF
TGTGCCACCCGGGGGACAGGGGGCAATGAGCAGTTCTTC
>TRBJ1-1|NA|many|TRBV28
CASSFSWSTEAFF
TGTGCCAGCAGTTTTTCGTGGAGCACTGAAGCTTTCTTT
>TRBJ2-3|TRBD1|NA|TRBV3-1
CASSPGTVVPDTQYF
TGTGCCAGCAGCCCCGGGACAGTCGTCCCAGATACGCAGTATTTT
>TRBJ1-2|NA|NA|TRBV7-9
CASSRGVYGYTF
TGTGCCAGCAGCAGGGGAGTCTATGGCTACACCTTC
>TRBJ2-5|NA|NA|TRBV20-1
CSARSQNQETQYF
TGCAGTGCTAGAAGTCAGAACCAAGAGACCCAGTACTTC
>TRBJ2-3|TRBD2|many|TRBV20-1
CSARGLADTQYF
TGCAGTGCTAGGGGACTAGCGGATACGCAGTATTTT
>TRBJ2-3|TRBD1|many|TRBV7-2
CASSQRQGADTQYF
TGTGCCAGCAGCCAACGACAGGGGGCAGATACGCAGTATTTT
>TRBJ2-5|NA|few|TRBV11-2
CASSLVSGTQYF
TGTGCCAGCAGCTTAGTGTCCGGGACCCAGTACTTC
>TRBJ2-2|NA|few|TRBV5-1
CASSLAGPLGELFF
TGCGCCAGCAGCTTGGCCGGTCCATTGGGGGAGCTGTTTTTT
>TRBJ2-1|NA|few|TRBV4-2
CASSQEGSVLAYNEQFF
TGTGCCAGCAGCCAAGAGGGGAGTGTCCTCGCCTACAATGAGCAGTTCTTC
>TRBJ2-4|TRBD1|few|TRBV30
CAWSPRTGLNIQYF
TGTGCCTGGAGCCCCCGGACAGGGCTGAACATTCAGTACTTC
>TRBJ2-3|TRBD2|few|TRBV7-2
CASSPKRGPTDTQYF
TGTGCCAGCAGCCCAAAGCGGGGGCCCACAGATACGCAGTATTTT
>TRBJ2-5|NA|few|TRBV6-2/TRBV6-3
CASRREDWETQYF
TGTGCCAGCAGAAGGGAGGACTGGGAGACCCAGTACTTC
>TRBJ1-5|TRBD1|many|TRBV12-3/TRBV12-4
CASRRDRASNQPQHF
TGTGCCAGCAGACGGGACAGGGCGAGCAATCAGCCCCAGCATTTT
>TRBJ1-5|NA|few|TRBV7-9
CASSNHPQGSQPQHF
TGTGCCAGCAGCAATCACCCCCAGGGATCTCAGCCCCAGCATTTT
>TRBJ2-1|TRBD2|few|TRBV11-2
CASSRERGGHNEQFF
TGTGCCAGCAGCCGCGAGCGGGGGGGTCACAATGAGCAGTTCTTC
>TRBJ1-1|NA|many|TRBV12-3/TRBV12-4
CASSFVWTTEAFF
TGTGCCAGCAGTTTTGTGTGGACCACTGAAGCTTTCTTT
>TRBJ1-2|NA|many|TRBV7-6
CASSQDPGDYGYTF
TGTGCCAGCAGCCAGGACCCGGGCGACTATGGCTACACCTTC
>TRBJ2-4|NA|NA|TRBV24-1
CATSDPRGPGDIQYF
TGTGCCACCAGTGATCCCAGGGGACCTGGGGACATTCAGTACTTC
>TRBJ2-2|NA|NA|TRBV20-1
CSARPQRNTGELFF
TGCAGTGCTAGGCCGCAGAGAAACACCGGGGAGCTGTTTTTT
>TRBJ2-7|TRBD1|few|TRBV28
CASRGGTGGSYEQYF
TGTGCCAGCAGAGGGGGAACAGGGGGCTCCTACGAGCAGTACTTC
>TRBJ2-7|NA|few|TRBV5-1
CASSLVQGTSYEQYF
TGCGCCAGCAGCTTGGTCCAGGGGACATCCTACGAGCAGTACTTC
>TRBJ2-3|TRBD2|NA|TRBV7-9
CASSPWTSGLTDTQYF
TGTGCCAGCAGCCCATGGACTAGCGGGTTGACAGATACGCAGTATTTT
>TRBJ2-7|NA|NA|TRBV6-2/TRBV6-3
CASSQTDPYEQYF
TGTGCCAGCAGCCAAACAGACCCCTACGAGCAGTACTTC
>TRBJ2-1|TRBD2|NA|TRBV4-1
CASSPRLAGGHNEQFF
TGCGCCAGCAGCCCTCGACTAGCGGGAGGTCACAATGAGCAGTTCTTC
>TRBJ2-2|TRBD2|NA|TRBV15
CATGGGDTGELFF
TGTGCCACCGGCGGGGGGGACACCGGGGAGCTGTTTTTT
>TRBJ2-5|NA|NA|TRBV18
CASFGGETQYF
TGTGCCAGCTTCGGAGGAGAGACCCAGTACTTC
>TRBJ2-5|NA|few|TRBV7-2
CASSVARQGGETQYF
TGTGCCAGCAGCGTAGCCCGACAGGGAGGAGAGACCCAGTACTTC
>TRBJ1-1|TRBD1|NA|TRBV29-1
CSVEGRQGATEAFF
TGCAGCGTTGAGGGTCGACAGGGGGCCACTGAAGCTTTCTTT
>TRBJ2-6|NA|few|TRBV7-3
CASSLVSARRNSGANVLTF
TGTGCCAGCAGCCTAGTTTCCGCACGACGAAACTCTGGGGCCAACGTCCTGACTTTC
>TRBJ2-7|TRBD2|many|TRBV7-6
CASSLDLAGTYEQYF
TGTGCCAGCAGCTTAGATCTAGCGGGGACCTACGAGCAGTACTTC
>TRBJ2-1|TRBD1|few|TRBV5-1
CASSLGSIQGALPYNEQFF
TGCGCCAGCAGCTTGGGATCGATACAGGGGGCTCTACCTTACAATGAGCAGTTCTTC
>TRBJ2-3|NA|many|TRBV28
CASSLAGMGGGPDTQYF
TGTGCCAGCAGTTTGGCCGGTATGGGGGGGGGGCCAGATACGCAGTATTTT
>TRBJ1-5|NA|NA|TRBV20-1
CSASPASNNQPQHF
TGCAGTGCTAGCCCAGCATCAAATAATCAGCCCCAGCATTTT
>TRBJ2-1|NA|NA|TRBV12-3/TRBV12-4
CASSLVWREVSYNEQFF
TGTGCCAGCAGTTTAGTGTGGCGGGAAGTCTCCTACAATGAGCAGTTCTTC
>TRBJ2-7|NA|NA|TRBV27
CASSRLALNSYEQYF
TGTGCCAGCAGTAGGCTAGCGCTAAACTCCTACGAGCAGTACTTC
>TRBJ1-5|NA|NA|TRBV24-1
CATSDEDRNQPQHF
TGTGCCACCAGTGATGAGGACCGGAATCAGCCCCAGCATTTT
>TRBJ2-4|TRBD1|many|TRBV6-1
CASSLGQGYIQYF
TGTGCCAGCAGCTTGGGACAGGGGTACATTCAGTACTTC